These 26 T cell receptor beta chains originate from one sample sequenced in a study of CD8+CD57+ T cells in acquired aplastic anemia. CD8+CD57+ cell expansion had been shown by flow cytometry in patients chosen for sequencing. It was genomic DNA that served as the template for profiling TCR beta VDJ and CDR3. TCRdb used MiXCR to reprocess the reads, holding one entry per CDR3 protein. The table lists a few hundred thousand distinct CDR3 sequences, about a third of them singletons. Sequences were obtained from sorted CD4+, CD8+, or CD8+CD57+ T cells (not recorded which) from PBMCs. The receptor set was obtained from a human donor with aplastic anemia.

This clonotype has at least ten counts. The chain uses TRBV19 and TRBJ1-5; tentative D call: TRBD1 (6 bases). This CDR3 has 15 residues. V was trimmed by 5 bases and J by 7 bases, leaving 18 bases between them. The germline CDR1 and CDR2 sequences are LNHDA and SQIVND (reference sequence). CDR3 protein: CASSRSTGNLQPQHF. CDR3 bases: TGTGCCAGTAGTCGTAGTACAGGGAACCTGCAGCCCCAGCATTTT.

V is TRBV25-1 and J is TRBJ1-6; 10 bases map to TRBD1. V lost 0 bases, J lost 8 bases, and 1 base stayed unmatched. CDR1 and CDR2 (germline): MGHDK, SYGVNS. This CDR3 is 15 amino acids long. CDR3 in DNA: TGTGCCAGCAGTGAATATGGGACAGGGGATTCACCCCTCCACTTT. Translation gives CASSEYGTGDSPLHF.

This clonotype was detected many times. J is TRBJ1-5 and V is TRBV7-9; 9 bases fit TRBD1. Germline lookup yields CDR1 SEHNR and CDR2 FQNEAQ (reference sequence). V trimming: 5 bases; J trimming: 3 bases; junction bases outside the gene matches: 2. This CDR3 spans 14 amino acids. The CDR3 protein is CASSPQGANQPQHF. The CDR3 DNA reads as TGTGCCAGCAGCCCACAGGGGGCCAATCAGCCCCAGCATTTT.

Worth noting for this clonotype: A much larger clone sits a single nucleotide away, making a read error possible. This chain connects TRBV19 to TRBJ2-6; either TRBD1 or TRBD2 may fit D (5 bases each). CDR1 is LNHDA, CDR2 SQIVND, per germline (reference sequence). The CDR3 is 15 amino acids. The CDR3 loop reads CVSMGVSSGANVLTF. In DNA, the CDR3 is TGTGTCAGTATGGGGGTCTCCTCTGGGGCCAACGTCCTGACTTTC.

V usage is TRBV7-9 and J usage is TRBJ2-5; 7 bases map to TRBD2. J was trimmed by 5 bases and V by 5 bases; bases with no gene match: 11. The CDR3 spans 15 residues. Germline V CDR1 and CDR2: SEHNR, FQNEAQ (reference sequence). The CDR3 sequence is CASSHREARPETQYF. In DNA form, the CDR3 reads TGTGCCAGCAGCCACCGGGAGGCCAGGCCTGAGACCCAGTACTTC. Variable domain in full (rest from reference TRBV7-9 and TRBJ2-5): DTGVSQNPRHKITKRGQNVTFRCDPISEHNRLYWYRQTLGQGPEFLTYFQNEAQLEKSRLLSDRFSAERPKGSFSTLEIQRTEQGDSAMYLCASSHREARPETQYFGPGTRLLVL.

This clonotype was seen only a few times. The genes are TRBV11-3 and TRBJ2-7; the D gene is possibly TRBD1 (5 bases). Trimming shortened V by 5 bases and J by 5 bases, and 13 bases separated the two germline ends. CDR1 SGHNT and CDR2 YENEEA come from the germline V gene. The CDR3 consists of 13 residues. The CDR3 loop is CASSMTQVHEQYF. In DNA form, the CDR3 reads TGTGCCAGCAGCATGACACAGGTCCACGAGCAGTACTTC.

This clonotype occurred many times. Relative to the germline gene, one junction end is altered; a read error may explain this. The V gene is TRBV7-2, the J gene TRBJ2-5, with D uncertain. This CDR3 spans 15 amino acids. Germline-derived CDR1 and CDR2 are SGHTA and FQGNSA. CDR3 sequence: CASSLIGNQQESQYF. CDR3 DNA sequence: TGTGCCAGCAGCTTAATAGGGAACCAACAAGAGAGCCAGTACTTC.

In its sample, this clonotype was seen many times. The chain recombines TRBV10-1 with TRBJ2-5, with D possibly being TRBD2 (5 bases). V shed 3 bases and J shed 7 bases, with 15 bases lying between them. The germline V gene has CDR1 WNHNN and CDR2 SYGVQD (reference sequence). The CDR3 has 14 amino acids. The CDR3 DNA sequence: TGCGCCAGCAGTGAAGAAAGAGGGTTCGGGACCCAGTACTTC. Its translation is CASSEERGFGTQYF.

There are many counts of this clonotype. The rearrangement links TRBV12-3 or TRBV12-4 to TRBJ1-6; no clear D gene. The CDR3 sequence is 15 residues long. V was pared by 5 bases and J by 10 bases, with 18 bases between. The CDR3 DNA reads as TGTGCCAGCAGTCGACACGGTAGGGCGCGCTCACCCCTCCACTTT. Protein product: CASSRHGRARSPLHF.

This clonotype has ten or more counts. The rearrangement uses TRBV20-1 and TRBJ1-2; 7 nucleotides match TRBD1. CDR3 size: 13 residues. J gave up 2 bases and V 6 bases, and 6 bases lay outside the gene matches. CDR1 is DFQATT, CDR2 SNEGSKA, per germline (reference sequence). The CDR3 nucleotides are TGCAGTGCGCTACAGGGGTCAAACTATGGCTACACCTTC. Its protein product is CSALQGSNYGYTF.

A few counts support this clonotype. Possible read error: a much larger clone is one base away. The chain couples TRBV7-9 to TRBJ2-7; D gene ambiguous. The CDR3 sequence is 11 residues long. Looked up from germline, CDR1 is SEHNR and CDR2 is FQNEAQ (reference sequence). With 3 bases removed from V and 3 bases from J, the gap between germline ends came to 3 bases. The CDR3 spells CASSFFYEQYF. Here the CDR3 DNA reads TGTGCCAGCAGCTTTTTCTACGAGCAGTACTTC.

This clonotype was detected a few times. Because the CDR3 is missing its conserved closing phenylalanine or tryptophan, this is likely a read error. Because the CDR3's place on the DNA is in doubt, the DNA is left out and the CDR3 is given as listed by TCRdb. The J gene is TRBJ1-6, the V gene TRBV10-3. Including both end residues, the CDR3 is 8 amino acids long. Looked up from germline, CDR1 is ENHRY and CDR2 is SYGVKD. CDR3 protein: CAISFDSS.

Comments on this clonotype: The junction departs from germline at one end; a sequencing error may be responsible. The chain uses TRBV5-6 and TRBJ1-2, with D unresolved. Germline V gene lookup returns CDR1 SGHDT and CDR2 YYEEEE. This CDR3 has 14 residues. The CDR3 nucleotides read TGTGCCAGCAGCTTCAAGGGCTTGGGGTATGGCCACACCTTC. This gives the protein CASSFKGLGYGHTF.

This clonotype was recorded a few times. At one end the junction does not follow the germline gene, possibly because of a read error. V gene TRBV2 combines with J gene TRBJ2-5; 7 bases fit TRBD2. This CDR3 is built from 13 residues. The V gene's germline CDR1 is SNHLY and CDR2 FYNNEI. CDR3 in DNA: TGTGCCAGCAGCGATGGGGGGAGGGAGACCCGGTACTTC. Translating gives CASSDGGRETRYF.

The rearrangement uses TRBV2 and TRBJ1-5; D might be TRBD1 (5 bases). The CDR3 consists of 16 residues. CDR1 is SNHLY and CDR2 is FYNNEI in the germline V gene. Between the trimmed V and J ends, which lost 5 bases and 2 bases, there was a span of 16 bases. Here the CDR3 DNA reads TGTGCCAGCAGTTTCTACCGGGGCGTGGGCAATCAGCCCCAGCATTTT. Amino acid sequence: CASSFYRGVGNQPQHF.

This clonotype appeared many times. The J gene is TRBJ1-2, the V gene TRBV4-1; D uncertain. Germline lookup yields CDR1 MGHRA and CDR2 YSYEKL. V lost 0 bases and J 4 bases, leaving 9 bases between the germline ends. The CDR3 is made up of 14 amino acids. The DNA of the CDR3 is TGCGCCAGCAGCCAAGACACCTTGAGCTATGGCTACACCTTC. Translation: CASSQDTLSYGYTF.

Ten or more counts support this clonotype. The CDR3 DNA reads TGTGCCAGCAGCATAATACAGGGTGGGCCCCAGTACTTC. This translates into CASSIIQGGPQYF. V usage is TRBV7-3 and J usage is TRBJ2-5; a possible D gene is TRBD1 (6 bases). Trimming removed 5 bases from V and 9 bases from J, with 16 bases in between. This CDR3 comprises 13 residues. CDR1 and CDR2 (germline): SGHTA, FQGTGA.

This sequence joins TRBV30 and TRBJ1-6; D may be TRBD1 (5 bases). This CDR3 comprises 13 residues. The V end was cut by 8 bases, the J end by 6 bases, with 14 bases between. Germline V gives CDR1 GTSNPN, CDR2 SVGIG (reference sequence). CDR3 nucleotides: TGTGCCGAGGGACCAGGGACTAATTCACCCCTCCACTTT. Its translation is CAEGPGTNSPLHF. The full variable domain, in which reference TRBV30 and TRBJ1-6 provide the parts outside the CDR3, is SQTIHQWPATLVQPVGSPLSLECTVEGTSNPNLYWYRQAAGRGLQLLFYSVGIGQISSEVPQNLSASRPQDRQFILSSKKLLLSDSGFYLCAEGPGTNSPLHFGNGTRLTVT.

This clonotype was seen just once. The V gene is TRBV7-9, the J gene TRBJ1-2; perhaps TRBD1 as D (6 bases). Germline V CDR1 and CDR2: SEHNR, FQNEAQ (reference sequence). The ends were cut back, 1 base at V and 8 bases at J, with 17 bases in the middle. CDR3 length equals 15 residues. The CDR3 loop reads CASSLEGGITRGYTF. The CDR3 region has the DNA TGTGCCAGCAGCTTAGAGGGGGGCATAACGCGAGGCTACACCTTC.

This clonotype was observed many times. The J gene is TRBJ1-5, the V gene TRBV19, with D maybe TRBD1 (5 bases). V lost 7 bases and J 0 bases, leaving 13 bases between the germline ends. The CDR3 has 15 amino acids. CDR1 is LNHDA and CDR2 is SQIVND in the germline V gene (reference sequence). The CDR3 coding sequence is TGTGCCAGTAAACAGGTGGGGAATAGCAATCAGCCCCAGCATTTT. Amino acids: CASKQVGNSNQPQHF.

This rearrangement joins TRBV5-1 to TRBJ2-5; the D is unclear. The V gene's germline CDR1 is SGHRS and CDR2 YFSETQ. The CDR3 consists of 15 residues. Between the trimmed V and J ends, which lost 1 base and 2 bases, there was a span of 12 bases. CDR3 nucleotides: TGCGCCAGCAGCTTGAGACTCATCTCACAAGAGACCCAGTACTTC. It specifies CASSLRLISQETQYF.

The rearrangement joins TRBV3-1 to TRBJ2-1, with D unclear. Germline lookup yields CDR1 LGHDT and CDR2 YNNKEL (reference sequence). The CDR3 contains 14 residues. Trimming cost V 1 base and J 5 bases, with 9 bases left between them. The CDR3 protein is CASSQVNADNEQFF. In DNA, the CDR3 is TGTGCCAGCAGCCAAGTTAACGCGGACAATGAGCAGTTCTTC.

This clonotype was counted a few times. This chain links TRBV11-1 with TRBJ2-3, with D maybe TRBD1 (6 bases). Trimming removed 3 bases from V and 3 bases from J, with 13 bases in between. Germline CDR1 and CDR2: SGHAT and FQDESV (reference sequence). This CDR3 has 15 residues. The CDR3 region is CASSFGRTETDTQYF. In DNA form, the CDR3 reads TGTGCCAGCAGCTTTGGAAGGACAGAAACAGATACGCAGTATTTT.

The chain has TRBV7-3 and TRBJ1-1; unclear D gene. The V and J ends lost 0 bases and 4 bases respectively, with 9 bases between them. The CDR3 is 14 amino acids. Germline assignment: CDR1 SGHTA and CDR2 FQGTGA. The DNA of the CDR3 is TGTGCCAGCAGCTTAACCGGGGAGCGCACTGAAGCTTTCTTT. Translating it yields CASSLTGERTEAFF. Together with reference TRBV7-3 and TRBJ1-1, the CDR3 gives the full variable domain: GAGVSQTPSNKVTEKGKYVELRCDPISGHTALYWYRQSLGQGPEFLIYFQGTGAADDSGLPNDRFFAVRPEGSVSTLKIQRTERGDSAVYLCASSLTGERTEAFFGQGTRLTVV.

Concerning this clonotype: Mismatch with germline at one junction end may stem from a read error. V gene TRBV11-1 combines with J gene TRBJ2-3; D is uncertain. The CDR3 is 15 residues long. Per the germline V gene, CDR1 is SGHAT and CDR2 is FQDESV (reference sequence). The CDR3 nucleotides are TGTGCCAACAGCTTAGGCCGGGCCTTATTAGATACGCAGTATTTT. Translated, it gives CANSLGRALLDTQYF.

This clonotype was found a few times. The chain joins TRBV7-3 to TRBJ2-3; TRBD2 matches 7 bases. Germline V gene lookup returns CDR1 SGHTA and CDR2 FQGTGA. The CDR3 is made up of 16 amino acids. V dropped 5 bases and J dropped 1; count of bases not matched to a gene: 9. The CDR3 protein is CASSPQVAGGTDTQYF. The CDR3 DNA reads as TGTGCCAGCAGCCCCCAGGTGGCGGGGGGCACAGATACGCAGTATTTT.